Listed below are T cell receptor beta chains from one sample, sequenced in a study of cytomegalovirus exposure and HLA in healthy donors. TCRdb's copy holds only in-frame clones and misses some; the assay was immunoSEQ multiplex PCR. The sample comprises 200,000 to 250,000 clones, 65% to 85% of which are singletons, and 1.7% rests with the top ten. Specimen: PBMCs. These TCRs come from a man over 45 in good health and CMV-seronegative. Both conserved end residues are part of each CDR3. D genes are given only for firm matches. A row's size may be missing; if present it is once, few, many or a size class.

V gene	J gene	D gene	clone size	CDR3 protein	CDR3 DNA
TRBV5-4	TRBJ2-1	-	-	CASSLDQGSNEQFF	TGTGCCAGCAGCTTGGATCAGGGGAGCAATGAGCAGTTCTTC
TRBV14	TRBJ2-7	TRBD2	-	CASSPGLAGNYEQYF	TGTGCCAGCAGTCCAGGACTAGCGGGTAACTACGAGCAGTACTTC
TRBV27	TRBJ1-1	TRBD1	-	CASSLTGGGRTEAFF	TGTGCCAGCAGTTTGACAGGGGGCGGTCGGACTGAAGCTTTCTTT
TRBV14	TRBJ1-1	TRBD1	-	CASSQGDSRAFF	TGTGCCAGCAGCCAAGGGGACAGCCGGGCTTTCTTT
TRBV27	TRBJ1-5	-	-	CASSPEGWSNQPQHF	TGTGCCAGCAGTCCCGAGGGATGGAGCAATCAGCCCCAGCATTTT
TRBV5-4	TRBJ1-5	TRBD1	-	CASSRGQGDQPQHF	TGTGCCAGCAGCCGTGGACAGGGTGATCAGCCCCAGCATTTT
TRBV19	TRBJ2-2	TRBD2	-	CASSRLAGGGSTGELFF	TGTGCCAGTAGCAGACTAGCGGGAGGGGGGAGCACCGGGGAGCTGTTTTTT
TRBV7-3	TRBJ2-1	TRBD2	-	CASSLIGGTSGRNEQFF	TGTGCCAGCAGCCTGATCGGAGGGACTAGCGGGAGGAATGAGCAGTTCTTC
TRBV9	TRBJ2-7	-	-	CASSVRGTSSYEQYF	TGTGCCAGCAGCGTGCGCGGAACGAGCTCCTACGAGCAGTACTTC
TRBV11-2	TRBJ1-4	-	-	CASSLQGQKGEKLFF	TGTGCCAGCAGCTTACAAGGACAGAAGGGCGAAAAACTGTTTTTT
TRBV5-1	TRBJ2-2	-	-	CASSLWVTGNTGELFF	TGCGCCAGCAGCTTGTGGGTTACAGGGAACACCGGGGAGCTGTTTTTT
TRBV14	TRBJ2-5	-	-	CASSQADWQETQYF	TGTGCCAGCAGCCAGGCTGACTGGCAAGAGACCCAGTACTTC
TRBV19	TRBJ1-5	-	-	CASSLNRDSNQPQHF	TGTGCCAGTAGTCTGAACAGGGACAGCAATCAGCCCCAGCATTTT
TRBV28	TRBJ1-1	TRBD1	-	CASGDRGRGAFF	TGTGCCAGCGGCGACAGGGGCCGGGGAGCTTTCTTT
TRBV4-1	TRBJ2-7	TRBD1	-	CASSRTGQGRSVQYF	TGCGCCAGCAGCCGAACGGGACAGGGGAGATCTGTGCAGTACTTC
TRBV7-6	TRBJ2-2	-	-	CASSLETATGELFF	TGTGCCAGCAGCTTAGAGACTGCCACCGGGGAGCTGTTTTTT
TRBV5-8	TRBJ1-5	-	-	CASSGWTVRSGNQPQHF	TGTGCCAGCAGCGGCTGGACAGTCAGGAGTGGCAATCAGCCCCAGCATTTT
TRBV19	TRBJ2-5	TRBD1	-	CASSIQTGRQETQYF	TGTGCCAGTAGCATTCAGACAGGGCGACAAGAGACCCAGTACTTC
TRBV5-1	TRBJ2-2	-	-	CASSPTGLNTGELFF	TGCGCCAGCAGCCCGACAGGACTGAACACCGGGGAGCTGTTTTTT
TRBV5-1	TRBJ2-7	TRBD2	-	CASSLTSGYEQYF	TGCGCCAGCAGCTTGACTAGCGGGTACGAGCAGTACTTC
TRBV27	TRBJ2-2	TRBD1	few	CASSSPRQGTYTGELFF	TGTGCCAGCAGTTCCCCCCGACAGGGGACCTACACCGGGGAGCTGTTTTTT
TRBV7-9	TRBJ2-1	TRBD1	few	CASSLLTGQSSYNEQFF	TGTGCCAGCAGCCTATTAACGGGACAGAGCTCCTACAATGAGCAGTTCTTC
TRBV30	TRBJ2-7	TRBD1	-	CAWSPLVPGQGQYF	TGTGCCTGGAGTCCCCTCGTACCCGGACAGGGGCAGTACTTC
TRBV27	TRBJ2-1	TRBD2	few	CASTAGVTSYNEQFF	TGTGCCAGCACGGCGGGAGTTACGTCCTACAATGAGCAGTTCTTC
TRBV11-2	TRBJ2-7	-	-	CASSPTAKSYEQYF	TGTGCCAGCAGCCCGACAGCTAAATCCTACGAGCAGTACTTC
TRBV2	TRBJ1-3	-	-	CASRGDFLGNTIYF	TGTGCCAGCAGGGGAGACTTCTTAGGAAACACCATATATTTT
TRBV19	TRBJ2-3	TRBD2	-	CASSKLAGGRTDTQYF	TGTGCCAGTAGTAAGCTAGCGGGAGGAAGGACAGATACGCAGTATTTT
TRBV7-3	TRBJ2-6	-	few	CASSPQAGGANVLTF	TGTGCCAGCAGCCCCCAGGCAGGCGGGGCCAACGTCCTGACTTTC
TRBV6-6	TRBJ2-7	-	-	CASSTQTSGGYEQYF	TGTGCCAGCAGCACACAGACATCCGGGGGCTACGAGCAGTACTTC
TRBV28	TRBJ1-2	-	-	CASSPRGGYTF	TGTGCCAGCAGTCCCAGGGGTGGCTACACCTTC
TRBV28	TRBJ2-7	-	-	CASSLSRLGSSEQYF	TGTGCCAGCAGTTTGAGCAGGCTAGGGAGTAGCGAGCAGTACTTC